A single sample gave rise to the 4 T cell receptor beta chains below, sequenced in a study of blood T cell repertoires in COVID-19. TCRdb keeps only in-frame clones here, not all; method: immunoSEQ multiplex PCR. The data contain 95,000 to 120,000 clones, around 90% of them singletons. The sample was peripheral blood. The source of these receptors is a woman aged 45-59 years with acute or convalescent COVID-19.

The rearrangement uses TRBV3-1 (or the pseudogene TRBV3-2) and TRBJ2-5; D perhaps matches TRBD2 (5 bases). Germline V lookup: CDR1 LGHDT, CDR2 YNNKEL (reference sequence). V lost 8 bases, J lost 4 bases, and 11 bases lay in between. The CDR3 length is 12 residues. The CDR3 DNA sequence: TGTGCCAGCCTGGACTGGGGAGAGACCCAGTACTTC. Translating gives CASLDWGETQYF.

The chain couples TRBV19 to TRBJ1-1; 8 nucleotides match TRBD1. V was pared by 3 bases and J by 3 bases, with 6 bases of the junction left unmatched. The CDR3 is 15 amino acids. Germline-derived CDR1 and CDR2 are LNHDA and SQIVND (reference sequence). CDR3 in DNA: TGTGCCAGTAGTATGAGACAGGGGATGTACACTGAAGCTTTCTTT. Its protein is CASSMRQGMYTEAFF.

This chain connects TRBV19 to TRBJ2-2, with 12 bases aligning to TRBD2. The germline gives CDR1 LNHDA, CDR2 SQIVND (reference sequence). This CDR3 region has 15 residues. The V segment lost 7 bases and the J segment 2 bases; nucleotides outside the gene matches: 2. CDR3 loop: CASTGLAGNTGELFF. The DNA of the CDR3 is TGTGCCAGTACCGGACTAGCGGGAAACACCGGGGAGCTGTTTTTT.

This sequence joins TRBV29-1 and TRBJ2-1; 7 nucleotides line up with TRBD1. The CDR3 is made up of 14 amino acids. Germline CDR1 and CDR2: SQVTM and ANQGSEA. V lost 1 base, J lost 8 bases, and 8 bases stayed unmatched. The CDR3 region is CSVEGQGNYYEQFF. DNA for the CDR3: TGCAGCGTTGAAGGACAGGGCAATTATTATGAGCAGTTCTTC.